Below are 13 T cell receptor beta chains sequenced from a single sample in a study of cytomegalovirus exposure and HLA in healthy donors. Both 60 Vbeta primers and 13 Jbeta primers went into the PCR. Only in-frame clones appear in the TCRdb table, and some are missing; sequencing was by immunoSEQ multiplex PCR. The sample consists of 150,000 to 180,000 clones, 70% to 80% of them appearing once. What was sequenced was PBMCs. These receptor sequences come from a young man in good health and CMV-seropositive.

J is TRBJ2-3 and V is TRBV10-3, with D possibly being TRBD2 (7 bases). The CDR3 runs to 15 residues. The germline gives CDR1 ENHRY, CDR2 SYGVKD. V lost 3 bases and J lost 4, with 14 bases in between. The CDR3 sequence: CAISDGGRGSDTQYF. CDR3 in DNA: TGTGCCATCAGTGACGGGGGGCGGGGGTCAGATACGCAGTATTTT.

A few counts support this clone. The chain recombines TRBV7-3 with TRBJ2-1; 12 positions agree with TRBD2. The CDR3 loop spans 15 amino acids. Germline assignment: CDR1 SGHTA and CDR2 FQGTGA. V lost 5 bases to trimming and J lost 9 bases; unmatched junction nucleotides: 8. CDR3 loop: CASSPTSGRKGEQFF. The CDR3 nucleotides are TGTGCCAGCAGCCCGACTAGCGGGAGAAAGGGTGAGCAGTTCTTC.

V and J are TRBV2 and TRBJ1-1, with a weak D call TRBD1 (5 bases). Looked up from germline, CDR1 is SNHLY and CDR2 is FYNNEI. CDR3 length: 15 amino acids. V was pared by 5 bases and J by 1 base, with 14 bases between. CDR3 protein: CASSRSQQANTEAFF. The CDR3 coding sequence is TGTGCCAGCAGTCGATCACAACAGGCGAACACTGAAGCTTTCTTT.

This rearrangement joins TRBV14 to TRBJ1-2; D gene uncertain. This CDR3 comprises 13 residues. Trimming took 1 base from V and 3 from J, leaving 6 bases between them. CDR1 SGHDN and CDR2 FVKESK come from the germline V gene. The CDR3 is CASSQARDYGYTF. In DNA, the CDR3 is TGTGCCAGCAGCCAAGCACGGGACTATGGCTACACCTTC.

CDR3 DNA sequence: TGTGCCAGCAGCCAGGCGACAGGCTCAAATGAAAAACTGTTTTTT. Protein: CASSQATGSNEKLFF. This chain connects TRBV5-4 to TRBJ1-4; possibly TRBD1 for D (6 bases). The CDR3 sequence is 15 residues long. V was clipped by 4 bases and J by 5 bases, with 15 bases between them. Germline lookup yields CDR1 SGHNT and CDR2 YYREEE (reference sequence).

This clone has a single count. The rearrangement links TRBV4-1 to TRBJ2-3; 9 positions match TRBD1. The junction had 7 bases not matched to a gene; V was cut back by 1 base and J by 2 bases. The CDR3 runs to 17 residues. The V gene's germline CDR1 is MGHRA and CDR2 YSYEKL. The CDR3 sequence is CASSQVKTGGYTDTQYF. DNA of the CDR3: TGCGCCAGCAGCCAAGTAAAAACAGGGGGCTACACAGATACGCAGTATTTT.

This sequence joins TRBV2 and TRBJ1-5; D gene ambiguous. Germline CDR1 SNHLY, CDR2 FYNNEI. There are 14 residues in the CDR3. Trimming shortened V by 7 bases and J by 6 bases, and 16 bases separated the two germline ends. CDR3 DNA sequence: TGTGCCAGCAAGGGCGGGGTAGCTGGTCAGCCCCAGCATTTT. Its protein is CASKGGVAGQPQHF.

The chain joins TRBV11-2 to TRBJ2-5; D call uncertain. The V and J ends lost 1 base and 5 bases respectively, with 11 bases between them. The germline CDR1 and CDR2 sequences are SGHAT and FQNNGV. This CDR3 comprises 14 residues. CDR3 sequence: CASSLGQIRETQYF. The CDR3 DNA reads TGTGCCAGCAGCTTAGGCCAAATACGGGAGACCCAGTACTTC.

The genes are TRBV5-4 and TRBJ1-3, with D hard to call. The V and J ends lost 0 bases and 0 bases respectively, with 4 bases between them. Per the germline V gene, CDR1 is SGHNT and CDR2 is YYREEE (reference sequence). The CDR3 sequence is 14 residues long. CDR3 DNA: TGTGCCAGCAGCTTGGCCTACTCTGGAAACACCATATATTTT. Its protein is CASSLAYSGNTIYF.

This chain links TRBV2 with TRBJ1-4; no reliable D call. This CDR3 has 13 amino acids. Per germline, CDR1 SNHLY and CDR2 FYNNEI. Trimming shortened V by 4 bases and J by 8 bases, and 11 bases separated the two germline ends. The DNA for the CDR3 is TGTGCCAGCAGTGTAGTGGGAGGGGAAAAACTGTTTTTT. Translation gives CASSVVGGEKLFF.

The chain is built from TRBV5-5 and TRBJ2-1; D unclear. The germline V gene encodes CDR1 SGHKS and CDR2 YYEKEE (reference sequence). V dropped 10 bases and J dropped 5 bases, with 19 bases sitting between them. This CDR3 has 14 residues. CDR3 in DNA: TGTGCCGGAACTACTGAACCCCCTAACAATGAGCAGTTCTTC. Translated, it gives CAGTTEPPNNEQFF.

The gene calls are TRBV15 and TRBJ2-3, with 7 bases fitting TRBD2. Germline CDR1 LNHNV, CDR2 YYDKDF (reference sequence). The CDR3 consists of 17 residues. V shed 0 bases and J 10 bases; nucleotides not matched to a gene: 16. The chain's CDR3 is CATSRDSALTSVQAQYF. The CDR3 nucleotides are TGTGCCACCAGCAGAGATTCTGCTTTAACTAGCGTTCAGGCGCAGTATTTT. The full variable domain, in which reference TRBV15 and TRBJ2-3 provide the parts outside the CDR3, is DAMVIQNPRYQVTQFGKPVTLSCSQTLNHNVMYWYQQKSSQAPKLLFHYYDKDFNNEADTPDNFQSRRPNTSFCFLDIRSPGLGDTAMYLCATSRDSALTSVQAQYFGPGTRLTVL.

The V gene is TRBV30, the J gene TRBJ1-5, with a weak D call TRBD1 (6 bases). This CDR3 spans 13 amino acids. Trimming left V 1 base short and J 4 bases short, with 8 bases between. The germline CDR1 and CDR2 sequences are GTSNPN and SVGIG (reference sequence). CDR3 sequence: CAWSGTDNQPQHF. The CDR3 DNA reads TGTGCCTGGAGTGGGACAGATAATCAGCCCCAGCATTTT.